This TCR beta chain came from a study of blood T cell repertoires in COVID-19. Study at large: T cells, B-cell-depleted T cells, or PBMCs provided the cDNA or gDNA that served as material.

V shed 1 base, J shed 3 bases, and the junction held 4 bases outside the gene matches. CDR1 is SGHRS, CDR2 YFSETQ, per germline. The CDR3 spans 16 residues. Authors' analysis steps: Amplification with reference gene primers provided the estimates of nucleated cell counts. TCRdb's copy holds only in-frame clones and misses some; the assay was immunoSEQ multiplex PCR. Clone size and V and J calls were adopted from that table, with D and trimming inferred from the DNA. The repertoire has about 58,000 clones, approximately 90% of them found once; the top ten carry over 1.2%. In regard to this clone: At the DNA level, this CDR3 is encoded by other sequences in the same sample as well.

Sequencing was carried out using peripheral blood. This sequence was found in a man aged 60-69 years with acute or convalescent COVID-19. The V call is TRBV5-1, the J call TRBJ2-2; 9 bases map to TRBD2. Written as DNA, the CDR3 is TGCGCCAGCAGCTTGACTGCGGGAGGGGACACCGGGGAGCTGTTTTTT. Its translation: CASSLTAGGDTGELFF.